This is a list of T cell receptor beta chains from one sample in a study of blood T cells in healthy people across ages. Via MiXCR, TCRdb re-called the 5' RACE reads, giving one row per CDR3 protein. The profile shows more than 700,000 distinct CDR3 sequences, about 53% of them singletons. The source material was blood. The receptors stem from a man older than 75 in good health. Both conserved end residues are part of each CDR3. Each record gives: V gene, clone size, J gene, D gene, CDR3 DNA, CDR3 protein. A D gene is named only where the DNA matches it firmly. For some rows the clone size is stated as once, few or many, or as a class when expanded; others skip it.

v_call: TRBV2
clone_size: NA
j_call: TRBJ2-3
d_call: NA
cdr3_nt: TGTGCCAGCAGTGAAGTGAGGGCTGGAGGTACGCAGTATTTT
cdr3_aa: CASSEVRAGGTQYF

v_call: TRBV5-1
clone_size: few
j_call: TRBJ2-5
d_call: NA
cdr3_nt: TGCGCCAGCAGCCGAGGGGACCCGTTTCAAGAGACCCAGTACTTC
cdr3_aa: CASSRGDPFQETQYF

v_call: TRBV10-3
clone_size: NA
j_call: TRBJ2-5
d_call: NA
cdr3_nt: TGTGCCATCAGTGAGTCGCCGGAGACCCAGTACTTC
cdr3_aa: CAISESPETQYF

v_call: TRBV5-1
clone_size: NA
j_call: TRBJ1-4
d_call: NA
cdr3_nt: TGCGCCAGCAGCCCCGAGCCCAACGAAAAACTGTTTTTT
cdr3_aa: CASSPEPNEKLFF

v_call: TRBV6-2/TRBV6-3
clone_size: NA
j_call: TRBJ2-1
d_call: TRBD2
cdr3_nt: TGTGCCAGCAGTCGCCTATCAGCGGGAGGCGGGGAGCAGTTCTTC
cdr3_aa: CASSRLSAGGGEQFF

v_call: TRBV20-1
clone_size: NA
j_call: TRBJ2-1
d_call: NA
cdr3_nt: TGCAGTGCTATACTAAATGAGCAGTTCTTC
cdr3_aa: CSAILNEQFF

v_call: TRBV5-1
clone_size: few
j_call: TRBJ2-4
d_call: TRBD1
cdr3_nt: TGCGCCAGCAGCTCAGGACAGGGGAAAAACATTCAGTACTTC
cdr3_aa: CASSSGQGKNIQYF

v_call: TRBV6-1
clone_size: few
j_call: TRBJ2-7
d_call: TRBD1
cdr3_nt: TGTGCCAGCAGACGGGGACAGGAATCCTACGAGCAGTACTTC
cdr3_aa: CASRRGQESYEQYF

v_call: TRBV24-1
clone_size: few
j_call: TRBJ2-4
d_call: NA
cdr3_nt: TGTGCCACCAGTAACGAAAACATTCAGTACTTC
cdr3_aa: CATSNENIQYF

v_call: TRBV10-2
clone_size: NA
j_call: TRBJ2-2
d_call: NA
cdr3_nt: TGCGCCAGCCGCGTAGGGGAGAACACCGGGGAGCTGTTTTTT
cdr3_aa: CASRVGENTGELFF

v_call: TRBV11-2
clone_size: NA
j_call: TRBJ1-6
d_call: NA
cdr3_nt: TGTGCCAGCAGCTCACGGCGGTACCGGGACACTCTTGGACCCCTCCACTTT
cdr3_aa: CASSSRRYRDTLGPLHF

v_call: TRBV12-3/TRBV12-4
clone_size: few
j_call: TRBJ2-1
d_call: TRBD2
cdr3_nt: TGTGCCAGCAGTAACAACCAGCGGGAGGGGTTCTTC
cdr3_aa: CASSNNQREGFF

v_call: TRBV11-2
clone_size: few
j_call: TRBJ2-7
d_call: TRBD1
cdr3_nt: TGTGCCAGCAGCGAGGGGGCCACGACGGCTCAGTACTTC
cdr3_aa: CASSEGATTAQYF

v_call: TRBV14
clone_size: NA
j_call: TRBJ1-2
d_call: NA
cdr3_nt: TGTGCCAGCAGCCAAGATTTACCCGGGGCTAACTATGGCTACACCTTC
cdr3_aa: CASSQDLPGANYGYTF

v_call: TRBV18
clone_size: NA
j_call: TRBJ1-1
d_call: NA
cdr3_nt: TGTGCCAGCTCACCACCGGGTTGGGGAGCTTTCTTT
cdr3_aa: CASSPPGWGAFF

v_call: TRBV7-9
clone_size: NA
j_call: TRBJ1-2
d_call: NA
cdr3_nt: TGTGCCAGCAGCTTACAGGTGGCGAACTATGGCTACACCTTC
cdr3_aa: CASSLQVANYGYTF

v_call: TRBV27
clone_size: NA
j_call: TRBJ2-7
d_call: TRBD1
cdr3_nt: TGTGCCAGCTCGTGGACAGGGGGTCCAGCCTACGAGCAGTACTTC
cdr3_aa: CASSWTGGPAYEQYF

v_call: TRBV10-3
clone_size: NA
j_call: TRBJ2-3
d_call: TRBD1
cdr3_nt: TGTGCCATCAGTGAGTCCCCGGGACAGGTCACAGATACGCAGTATTTT
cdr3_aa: CAISESPGQVTDTQYF

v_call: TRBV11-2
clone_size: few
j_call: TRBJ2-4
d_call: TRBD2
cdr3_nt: TGTGCCAGCAGCTTGGGACTAGCGGGGTGGGGCATGGGGCCCAAAAACATTCAGTACTTC
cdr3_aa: CASSLGLAGWGMGPKNIQYF

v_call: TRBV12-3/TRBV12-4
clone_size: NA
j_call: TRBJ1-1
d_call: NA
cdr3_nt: TGTACCAGCAGTTTTATGAAACGCGGGGGCACTGAAGCTTTCTTT
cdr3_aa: CTSSFMKRGGTEAFF

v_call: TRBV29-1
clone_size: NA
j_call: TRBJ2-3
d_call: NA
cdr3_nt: TGCAGCGCGCCCGGAGCGTATTTT
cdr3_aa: CSAPGAYF

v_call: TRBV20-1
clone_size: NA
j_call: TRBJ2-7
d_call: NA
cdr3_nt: TGCAGTGCCAAACCCGAGGGCCCCGTCGGCTACGAGCAGTACTTC
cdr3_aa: CSAKPEGPVGYEQYF

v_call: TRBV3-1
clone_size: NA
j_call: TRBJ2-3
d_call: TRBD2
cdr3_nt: TGTGCCAGCAGCCGGCGAGGACTAGCGGGGTCGCAGTATTTT
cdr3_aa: CASSRRGLAGSQYF

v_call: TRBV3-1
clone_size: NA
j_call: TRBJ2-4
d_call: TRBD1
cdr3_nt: TGTGCCAGCAGCCTAATTTCCGGGACAGGGAAAGCCAAAAACATTCAGTACTTC
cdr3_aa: CASSLISGTGKAKNIQYF

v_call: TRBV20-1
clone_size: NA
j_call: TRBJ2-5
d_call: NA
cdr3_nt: TGCAGTGCCCCTCTAGGCGTACAAGAGACCCAGTACTTC
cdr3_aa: CSAPLGVQETQYF

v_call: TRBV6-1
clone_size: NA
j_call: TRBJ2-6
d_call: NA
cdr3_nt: TGTGCCAGCAGTGGCCCTGAAAGCTTTGGGGCCAACGTCCTGACTTTT
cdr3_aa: CASSGPESFGANVLTF

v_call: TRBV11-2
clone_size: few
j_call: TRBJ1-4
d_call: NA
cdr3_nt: TGTGCCAGCAGCCCCCGGACCGCGGCTGGGGTGTTTTTT
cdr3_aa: CASSPRTAAGVFF

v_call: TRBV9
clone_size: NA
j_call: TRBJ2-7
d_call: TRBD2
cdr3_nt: TGTGCCAGCAGCGTAGGACTAGCCGGATGGGAGCAGTACTTC
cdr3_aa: CASSVGLAGWEQYF

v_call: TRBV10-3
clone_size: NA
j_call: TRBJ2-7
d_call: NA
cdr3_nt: TGTGCCACTGAGGAGACCCCCAACGAGCAGTACTTC
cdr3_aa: CATEETPNEQYF

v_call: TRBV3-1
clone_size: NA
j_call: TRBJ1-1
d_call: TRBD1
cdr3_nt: TGTGCCAGCCATACCGGGACAGGAAACACTGAAGCTTTCTTT
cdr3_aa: CASHTGTGNTEAFF

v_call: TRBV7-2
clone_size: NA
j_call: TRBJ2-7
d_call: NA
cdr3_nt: TGTGCCAGCAGCCTACTGACCGACTCAGCCTACGAGCAGTACTTC
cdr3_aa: CASSLLTDSAYEQYF

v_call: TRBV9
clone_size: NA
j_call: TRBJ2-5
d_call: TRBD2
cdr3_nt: TGTGCCAGCAGCGGCTCCCCTAGCGGGAAGGCCAAGCAGTACTTC
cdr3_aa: CASSGSPSGKAKQYF

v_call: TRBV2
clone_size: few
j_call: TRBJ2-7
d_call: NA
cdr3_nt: TGTGCCAGCCGCGGGCAGGTTGCTTCCTACGAGCAGTACTTC
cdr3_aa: CASRGQVASYEQYF

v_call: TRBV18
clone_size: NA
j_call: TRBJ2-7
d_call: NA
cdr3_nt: TGTGCCAGCTCACCAGCCGCGACGCAACTTCCCTACGAGCAGTACTTC
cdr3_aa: CASSPAATQLPYEQYF

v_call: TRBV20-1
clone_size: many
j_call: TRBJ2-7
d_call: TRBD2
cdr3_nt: TGCAGTGCTGAACCGAACGGGAGGAACTACGAGCAGTACTTC
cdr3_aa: CSAEPNGRNYEQYF

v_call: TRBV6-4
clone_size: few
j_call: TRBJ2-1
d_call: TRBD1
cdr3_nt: TGTGCCAGCAGGGGGACAGGGGGATCCAATGAGCAGTTCTTC
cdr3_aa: CASRGTGGSNEQFF

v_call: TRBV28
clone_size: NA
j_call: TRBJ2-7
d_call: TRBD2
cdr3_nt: TGTGCCAGCAAAACTAGCGGGGCCTACGAGCAGTACTTC
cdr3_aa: CASKTSGAYEQYF

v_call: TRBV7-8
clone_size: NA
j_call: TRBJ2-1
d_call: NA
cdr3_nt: TGCGCCAGCAGCTTAGGGCGGATATCCTACAATGAGCAGTTCTTC
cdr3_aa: CASSLGRISYNEQFF

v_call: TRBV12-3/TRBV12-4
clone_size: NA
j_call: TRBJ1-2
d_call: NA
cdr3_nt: TGTGCCAGCATATACAACTATGGCTACACCTTC
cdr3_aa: CASIYNYGYTF

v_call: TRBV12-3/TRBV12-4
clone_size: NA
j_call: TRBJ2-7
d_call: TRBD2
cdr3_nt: TGTGCCAGCAGCCTGACTAGCGGCCCCTCGGAGGCGTACTTC
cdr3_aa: CASSLTSGPSEAYF

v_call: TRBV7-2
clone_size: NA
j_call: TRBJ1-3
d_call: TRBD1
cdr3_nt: TGTGCCAGCAGCACAGGGGAGTCTGGAAACACCATATATTTT
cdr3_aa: CASSTGESGNTIYF

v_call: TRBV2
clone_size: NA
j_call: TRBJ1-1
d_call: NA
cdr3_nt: TGTGCCAGCGCGACAGATATCGGCACTGAAGCTTTCTTT
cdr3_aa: CASATDIGTEAFF

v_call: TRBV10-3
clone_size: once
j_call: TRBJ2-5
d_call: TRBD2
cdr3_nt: TGTGCCATCGGGAAGACTAGCGGGAGTACGACCTACAATGAGCAGTACTTC
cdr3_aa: CAIGKTSGSTTYNEQYF

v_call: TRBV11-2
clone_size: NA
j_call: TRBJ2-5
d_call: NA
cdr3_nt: TGTGCCAGCAGCTTAGATTCCGGGAGCAAGACCCAGTACTTC
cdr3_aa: CASSLDSGSKTQYF

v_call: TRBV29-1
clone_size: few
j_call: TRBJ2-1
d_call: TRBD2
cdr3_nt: TGCAGCGTTTTGACTAGCGGCTCCTACAATGAGCAGTTCTTC
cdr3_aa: CSVLTSGSYNEQFF

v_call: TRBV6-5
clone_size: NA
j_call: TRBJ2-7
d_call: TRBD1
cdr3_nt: TGTGCCAGCAGTGCACAGGGGGCAGCTTACGAGCAGTACTTC
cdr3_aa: CASSAQGAAYEQYF

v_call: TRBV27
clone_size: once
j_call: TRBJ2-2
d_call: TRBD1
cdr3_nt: TGTGCCAGCAGTCAGACAGGGGTGAACACCGGGGAGCTGTTTTTT
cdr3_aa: CASSQTGVNTGELFF

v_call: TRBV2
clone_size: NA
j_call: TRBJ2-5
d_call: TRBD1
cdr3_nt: TGTGCCAGCAGTGAAGCCAACAGGGGAGAAGAGACCCAGTACTTC
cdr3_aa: CASSEANRGEETQYF

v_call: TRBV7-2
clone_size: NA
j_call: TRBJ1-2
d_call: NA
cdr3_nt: TGTGCCAGCAGCCAGACCGACAGCTACTATGGCTACACCTTC
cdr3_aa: CASSQTDSYYGYTF